The 18 T cell receptor beta chains below all came from one sample that was sequenced in a study of identical twins. Each CDR3 protein gets one entry after TCRdb re-called the 5' RACE reads with MiXCR. This table has 500,000 to 550,000 distinct CDR3 sequences, roughly a fifth appearing once. The sample was also reused in another study, on T cells expressing NK-cell markers.

The sequenced sample was CD4+ T cells sorted from blood. The receptors were gathered from a woman under 30 in good health.

The sample holds many counts of this clonotype. The V and J genes are TRBV5-1 and TRBJ2-5, with D hard to call. The CDR3 is 13 amino acids. Germline CDR1 reads SGHRS; CDR2 reads YFSETQ. V lost 3 bases, J lost 5 bases, and 11 bases lay in between. The CDR3 DNA is TGCGCCAGCAGCTCGGAAAATTGGGAGACCCAGTACTTC. This gives the protein CASSSENWETQYF.

This clonotype was picked up a small number of times. The chain is built from TRBV5-8 and TRBJ2-7, with D possibly being TRBD1 or TRBD2 (5 bases each). This CDR3 is 13 amino acids long. The V gene's germline CDR1 is SGHTS and CDR2 YDEGEE. V was shortened by 6 bases and J by 0 bases, with 10 bases between the two germline ends. The DNA for the CDR3 is TGTGCCAGCATTGGGACCTACTCCTACGAGCAGTACTTC. Amino acids: CASIGTYSYEQYF.

The chain joins TRBV11-1 to TRBJ2-3; D not certain. In germline, CDR1 is SGHAT, CDR2 FQDESV (reference sequence). Trimming took off 5 bases at V and 6 bases at J, with 15 bases between the two ends. This CDR3 is 14 amino acids long. CDR3 DNA sequence: TGTGCCAGCAGCACGAGGCAATCAGAGGATACGCAGTATTTT. Amino acids: CASSTRQSEDTQYF. The full variable domain, with the rest looked up from reference TRBV11-1 and TRBJ2-3, is EAEVAQSPRYKITEKSQAVAFWCDPISGHATLYWYRQILGQGPELLVQFQDESVVDDSQLPKDRFSAERLKGVDSTLKIQPAELGDSAMYLCASSTRQSEDTQYFGPGTRLTVL.

J is TRBJ2-5 and V is TRBV5-1; the D is unclear. CDR1 and CDR2 from the germline V gene are SGHRS and YFSETQ. The V and J ends lost 2 bases and 4 bases respectively, with 15 bases between them. The CDR3 is 15 amino acids. The CDR3 DNA reads as TGCGCCAGCAGCTTTAACCCGACATTGGGAGAGACCCAGTACTTC. This gives the protein CASSFNPTLGETQYF.

This clonotype showed up just a few times. V and J are TRBV9 and TRBJ2-3; D is uncertain. Trimming left V 0 bases short and J 1 base short, with 6 bases between. This CDR3 has 14 residues. Germline loops: CDR1 SGDLS, CDR2 YYNGEE. The CDR3 sequence: CASSVGRGTDTQYF. The CDR3 DNA is TGTGCCAGCAGCGTAGGGCGCGGCACAGATACGCAGTATTTT.

This rearrangement joins TRBV5-5 to TRBJ2-3; 9 nucleotides match TRBD2. The V and J ends lost 5 bases and 1 base, in that order; junction bases with no gene match: 8. The CDR3 extends over 16 amino acids. Germline V CDR1 and CDR2: SGHKS, YYEKEE (reference sequence). CDR3 in amino acids: CASRVISGSGTDTQYF. CDR3 DNA: TGTGCCAGCAGGGTGATTAGCGGGAGCGGCACAGATACGCAGTATTTT.

The chain combines TRBV19 with TRBJ2-3; 9 bases match TRBD2. CDR1 LNHDA and CDR2 SQIVND come from the germline V gene (reference sequence). J was trimmed by 5 bases and V by 7 bases; bases with no gene match: 7. This CDR3 comprises 14 residues. CDR3 coding DNA: TGTGCCAGTAATGCGGGGGGGCCCGGAGATACGCAGTATTTT. This encodes CASNAGGPGDTQYF.

The chain uses TRBV5-1 and TRBJ2-5, with 12 bases that match TRBD2. Looked up from germline, CDR1 is SGHRS and CDR2 is YFSETQ. V lost 0 bases to trimming and J lost 2 bases; unmatched junction nucleotides: 2. There are 16 residues in the CDR3. The CDR3 reads CASSLGLAGVQETQYF. The CDR3 DNA reads TGCGCCAGCAGCTTGGGACTAGCGGGAGTACAAGAGACCCAGTACTTC.

The CDR3 nucleotides read TGCGCCAGCAGCTTAAACGCTTTGAGGTCCTATGGCTACACCTTC. As protein: CASSLNALRSYGYTF. The chain uses TRBV5-1 and TRBJ1-2; D remains unclear. Germline assignment: CDR1 SGHRS and CDR2 YFSETQ. V lost 2 bases and J lost 4, with 15 bases in between. The CDR3 covers 15 residues.

The V call is TRBV10-3, the J call TRBJ2-1; tentatively, D is TRBD2 (6 bases). Per germline, CDR1 ENHRY and CDR2 SYGVKD. Trimming left V 10 bases short and J 5 bases short, with 24 bases between. This CDR3 is built from 16 residues. The CDR3 here is CATKQPGGRRDNEQFF. The CDR3 DNA follows: TGTGCCACCAAGCAGCCAGGCGGGCGGAGGGACAATGAGCAGTTCTTC.

In its sample, this clonotype was seen a few times. The chain carries TRBV2 and TRBJ1-5; D is uncertain. V was pared by 4 bases and J by 0 bases, with 7 bases between. This CDR3 contains 14 residues. The germline V gene encodes CDR1 SNHLY and CDR2 FYNNEI. CDR3 region: CASSVEYSNQPQHF. The CDR3 region has the DNA TGTGCCAGCAGTGTTGAGTATAGCAATCAGCCCCAGCATTTT.

Only a few counts were recorded for this clonotype. The J gene is TRBJ2-7, the V gene TRBV21-1; the listed D gene, TRBD1, was not tested against the DNA. TRBV21-1 is a pseudogene locus. The CDR3 spans 18 residues. The CDR3 DNA sequence: TGTGCCAGCAGCAAACGTGACAGGGAAGACCTCCGGGAGTACGAGCAGTACTTC. Translated, it gives CASSKRDREDLREYEQYF.

This clonotype was found many times. The V and J genes are TRBV20-1 and TRBJ1-5; 7 bases are shared with TRBD1. Unmatched junction bases numbered 11, after V lost 6 bases and J lost 6 bases. Germline V gene lookup returns CDR1 DFQATT and CDR2 SNEGSKA (reference sequence). This CDR3 spans 14 amino acids. The CDR3 is CSATLTGRGQPQHF. In nucleotides, the CDR3 is TGCAGTGCCACCTTGACAGGGAGGGGTCAGCCCCAGCATTTT.

This clonotype was counted at least ten times. The gene calls are TRBV7-9 and TRBJ1-4; 7 bases agree with TRBD1. Germline-derived CDR1 and CDR2 are SEHNR and FQNEAQ (reference sequence). V lost 3 bases to trimming and J lost 10 bases; unmatched junction nucleotides: 2. The CDR3 sequence is 12 residues long. CDR3 protein: CASSLRQGKLFF. CDR3 nucleotide sequence: TGTGCCAGCAGCTTGCGACAGGGAAAACTGTTTTTT.

This chain uses TRBV20-1 with TRBJ2-6; tentatively, D is TRBD1 (5 bases). This CDR3 has 16 amino acids. V gave up 3 bases and J gave up 0 bases, with 12 bases separating them. CDR1 and CDR2 from the germline V gene are DFQATT and SNEGSKA (reference sequence). CDR3 nucleotides: TGCAGTGCTAGGCAGGGAACATTCTCTGGGGCCAACGTCCTGACTTTC. It codes for CSARQGTFSGANVLTF.

The rearrangement joins TRBV6-1 to TRBJ2-5; perhaps D is TRBD1 or TRBD2 (6 bases each). Germline CDR1 and CDR2: MNHNS and SASEGT. Trimming removed 5 bases from V and 0 bases from J, with 25 bases in between. There are 19 residues in the CDR3. This chain's CDR3 is CASSRPRNEGGRHQETQYF. The CDR3 nucleotides read TGTGCCAGCAGTCGGCCTCGCAACGAGGGGGGCCGACACCAAGAGACCCAGTACTTC.

Only a few counts were recorded for this clonotype. The genes are TRBV11-2 and TRBJ1-1, with a tentative D call TRBD1 (5 bases). Germline-derived CDR1 and CDR2 are SGHAT and FQNNGV. The CDR3 is made up of 15 amino acids. V was pared by 0 bases and J by 5 bases, with 13 bases between. CDR3 amino acids: CASSLERVKGTEAFF. CDR3 bases: TGTGCCAGCAGCTTAGAGAGGGTGAAGGGGACTGAAGCTTTCTTT.

The V call is TRBV5-1, the J call TRBJ2-2, with 7 bases aligning to TRBD1. V lost 5 bases to trimming and J lost 5 bases; unmatched junction nucleotides: 9. Germline assignment: CDR1 SGHRS and CDR2 YFSETQ. This CDR3 has 15 amino acids. CDR3 in DNA: TGCGCCAGCAGGTCCGGGACAGCCTTGACCGGGGAGCTGTTTTTT. Translating it yields CASRSGTALTGELFF.